Below are 21 T cell receptor beta chains sequenced from a single sample in a study of cytomegalovirus exposure and HLA in healthy donors. Researchers ran the PCR with 60 Vbeta and 13 Jbeta primers. Libraries were prepared by immunoSEQ multiplex PCR; TCRdb keeps only in-frame clonotypes and omits some of them. The table records fewer than 110,000 clones, about 74% of them present only once. Source material: PBMCs. Receptors were obtained from a woman between 40 and 50 years old in good health and CMV-seropositive.

This sequence joins TRBV14 and TRBJ1-5, with 8 bases matching TRBD1. J was trimmed by 4 bases and V by 1 base; bases with no gene match: 0. The germline gives CDR1 SGHDN, CDR2 FVKESK. CDR3 length: 14 amino acids. This chain's CDR3 is CASSQGDRNQPQHF. The CDR3 DNA reads as TGTGCCAGCAGCCAAGGGGACAGGAATCAGCCCCAGCATTTT.

The chain joins TRBV7-2 to TRBJ1-2; D gene ambiguous. The CDR3 contains 11 residues. The V gene lost 8 bases and the J gene lost 7 bases, with 11 bases spanning the gap. CDR1 and CDR2 (germline): SGHTA, FQGNSA. The CDR3 loop is CASGLWSGYTF. The CDR3 coding sequence is TGTGCCAGCGGGTTATGGAGTGGCTACACCTTC.

The J gene is TRBJ1-1, the V gene TRBV7-2; no clear D gene. V was pared by 3 bases and J by 0 bases, with 5 bases between. The CDR3 is 13 residues long. Germline lookup yields CDR1 SGHTA and CDR2 FQGNSA. The CDR3 protein is CASSFNMNTEAFF. The CDR3 DNA reads TGTGCCAGCAGCTTTAACATGAACACTGAAGCTTTCTTT.

This chain joins TRBV5-1 and TRBJ2-3; TRBD2 matches 15 bases. CDR1 and CDR2 from the germline V gene are SGHRS and YFSETQ. Trimming at V came to 5 bases and at J to 1 base, leaving 11 bases not matched to a gene. The CDR3 is made up of 19 amino acids. The DNA for the CDR3 is TGCGCCAGCAGACCTCGGACTAGCGGGGGGGCCAGCCGCACAGATACGCAGTATTTT. Its protein is CASRPRTSGGASRTDTQYF.

The CDR3 sequence is CASSPHRDTEAFF. The CDR3 DNA is TGTGCCAGCTCACCACACCGGGACACTGAAGCTTTCTTT. The chain links TRBV18 to TRBJ1-1; no firm D call. The CDR3 runs to 13 residues. Trimming cost V 1 base and J 3 bases, with 6 bases left between them. Germline V gene sequence: CDR1 KGHSH, CDR2 LQKENI.

The V and J genes are TRBV5-1 and TRBJ1-2; D uncertain. This CDR3 contains 14 residues. Trimming took 0 bases from V and 2 from J, leaving 8 bases between them. Germline lookup yields CDR1 SGHRS and CDR2 YFSETQ. The chain's CDR3 is CASSLGGRNYGYTF. CDR3 sequence (DNA): TGCGCCAGCAGCTTGGGCGGCAGAAACTATGGCTACACCTTC.

This clone was found a few times. The chain joins TRBV6-1 to TRBJ1-2, with TRBD1 identical over 9 bases. Germline V gene sequence: CDR1 MNHNS, CDR2 SASEGT. CDR3 length: 15 residues. The junction had 9 bases not matched to a gene; V was cut back by 4 bases and J by 6 bases. The CDR3 DNA is TGTGCCAGCAGTGCAAGGGACAGGGTGGAGCATGGCTACACCTTC. Translation: CASSARDRVEHGYTF.

The chain joins TRBV7-2 to TRBJ1-1; 11 bases map to TRBD1. Losses at the gene ends were 4 bases for V and 9 bases for J; bases not matched to a gene: 10. The CDR3 loop spans 15 amino acids. Germline CDR1 and CDR2: SGHTA and FQGNSA. CDR3 DNA sequence: TGTGCCAGCAGCTCTGTAGGTGGGACAGGGGGTAAAGCTTTCTTT. Protein sequence: CASSSVGGTGGKAFF.

The V gene is TRBV5-5, the J gene TRBJ2-2, with a weak D call TRBD2 (7 bases). V was shortened by 5 bases and J by 4 bases, with 12 bases between the two germline ends. This CDR3 is built from 14 residues. The germline V gene encodes CDR1 SGHKS and CDR2 YYEKEE (reference sequence). DNA of the CDR3: TGTGCCAGCAGTGGGGGCGGGGGCACCGGGGAGCTGTTTTTT. It yields the protein CASSGGGGTGELFF.

The gene calls are TRBV25-1 and TRBJ1-2; no reliable D call. CDR3 length: 14 residues. The germline CDR1 and CDR2 sequences are MGHDK and SYGVNS. The ends were cut back, 3 bases at V and 3 bases at J, with 11 bases in the middle. CDR3 region: CASSELPNDYGYTF. The DNA for the CDR3 is TGTGCCAGCAGTGAGCTACCTAACGACTATGGCTACACCTTC.

The chain carries TRBV11-3 and TRBJ2-1; 12 nucleotides align to TRBD2. The CDR3 contains 16 residues. Germline CDR1 is SGHNT and CDR2 is YENEEA. The junction had 2 bases not matched to a gene; V was cut back by 5 bases and J by 0 bases. The CDR3 nucleotides read TGTGCCAGCAGCCCTAGCGGGGGGGCCTCCTACAATGAGCAGTTCTTC. This codes for CASSPSGGASYNEQFF.

The chain carries TRBV18 and TRBJ2-5; D is undetermined. This CDR3 is 12 amino acids long. Trimming took off 6 bases at V and 2 bases at J, with 7 bases between the two ends. Germline assignment: CDR1 KGHSH and CDR2 LQKENI. CDR3 protein: CASSSDQETQYF. CDR3 DNA sequence: TGTGCCAGCTCCTCAGATCAAGAGACCCAGTACTTC.

The chain links TRBV6-8 to TRBJ2-1, with TRBD2 matching over 8 bases. Germline CDR1 MNHGY, CDR2 SAAAGT. V shed 5 bases and J 4 bases; nucleotides not matched to a gene: 19. This CDR3 is 19 amino acids long. In DNA form, the CDR3 reads TGTGCCAGCAGTACTCCGGGCGGGCGGGGGGTAAAATCTTACAATGAGCAGTTCTTC. This codes for CASSTPGGRGVKSYNEQFF.

The chain couples TRBV6-5 to TRBJ2-6; D unclear. With 0 bases removed from V and 0 bases from J, the gap between germline ends came to 6 bases. The CDR3 consists of 16 residues. Germline V lookup: CDR1 MNHEY, CDR2 SVGAGI. CDR3 amino acids: CASSYSPVSGANVLTF. CDR3 nucleotides: TGTGCCAGCAGTTACTCTCCCGTCTCTGGGGCCAACGTCCTGACTTTC.

The chain joins TRBV7-2 to TRBJ1-2; 7 bases align to TRBD1. With V trimmed by 1 base and J by 0 bases, 5 bases remained unmatched. Germline V gene data show CDR1 as SGHTA and CDR2 as FQGNSA. CDR3 length: 16 residues. The CDR3 DNA is TGTGCCAGCAGCTTAGTATCAGGGACAGCTAACTATGGCTACACCTTC. Its translation is CASSLVSGTANYGYTF.

In this sample, this clone turned up once. The chain combines TRBV19 with TRBJ1-1; D possibly corresponds to TRBD1 (5 bases). Germline V gene data show CDR1 as LNHDA and CDR2 as SQIVND (reference sequence). V lost 3 bases and J 6 bases, leaving 17 bases between the germline ends. The CDR3 loop spans 15 amino acids. The CDR3 here is CASSMGQGFRAEAFF. DNA of the CDR3: TGTGCCAGTAGTATGGGTCAGGGTTTTCGGGCTGAAGCTTTCTTT.

This chain uses TRBV30 with TRBJ1-3; 7 nucleotides align to TRBD1. Germline-derived CDR1 and CDR2 are GTSNPN and SVGIG (reference sequence). Losses at the gene ends were 2 bases for V and 7 bases for J; bases not matched to a gene: 5. The CDR3 sequence is 13 residues long. Written as DNA, the CDR3 is TGTGCCTGGAGTAGACAGGGCGGCAACACCATATATTTT. This sequence encodes CAWSRQGGNTIYF. The full variable domain, rest sourced from reference TRBV30 and TRBJ1-3, is SQTIHQWPATLVQPVGSPLSLECTVEGTSNPNLYWYRQAAGRGLQLLFYSVGIGQISSEVPQNLSASRPQDRQFILSSKKLLLSDSGFYLCAWSRQGGNTIYFGEGSWLTVV.

This clone is a singleton in its sample. The J gene is TRBJ2-5, the V gene TRBV6-5; 7 bases are shared with TRBD2. The J call is in doubt because the DNA end fits TRBJ2-7 better. The CDR3 sequence is 15 residues long. In germline, CDR1 is MNHEY, CDR2 SVGAGI. CDR3: CASSYSAGSAYEQYF. The CDR3 DNA is TGTGCCAGCAGTTACTCAGCGGGGTCCGCCTACGAGCAGTACTTC.

This clone was seen more than once but under ten times. This chain links TRBV5-1 with TRBJ1-3, with D perhaps matching TRBD1 (5 bases). Germline V gene sequence: CDR1 SGHRS, CDR2 YFSETQ. The germline V and J ends were trimmed by 5 bases and 0 bases, with 12 bases remaining between them. The CDR3 spans 15 residues. The CDR3 coding sequence is TGCGCCAGCAGTAGGGGCAGTATCTCTGGAAACACCATATATTTT. Translating gives CASSRGSISGNTIYF.

A single count supports this clone. V usage is TRBV10-3 and J usage is TRBJ1-2; unclear D gene. The germline gives CDR1 ENHRY, CDR2 SYGVKD. The CDR3 spans 19 residues. V lost 4 bases and J 5 bases, leaving 29 bases between the germline ends. In DNA form, the CDR3 reads TGTGCCATCAGTGGACCCAGAGCGCGCAAGGAAGGGAGTGAATATGGCTACACCTTC. It translates to CAISGPRARKEGSEYGYTF.

This sequence joins TRBV5-4 and TRBJ1-1; 7 bases are a match to TRBD1. Germline V gives CDR1 SGHNT, CDR2 YYREEE (reference sequence). This CDR3 is built from 15 residues. Trimming cost V 4 bases and J 0 bases; bases outside gene matches: 6. The CDR3 region has the DNA TGTGCCAGCAGCCCCCCGGGACAGATGAACACTGAAGCTTTCTTT. It encodes CASSPPGQMNTEAFF.